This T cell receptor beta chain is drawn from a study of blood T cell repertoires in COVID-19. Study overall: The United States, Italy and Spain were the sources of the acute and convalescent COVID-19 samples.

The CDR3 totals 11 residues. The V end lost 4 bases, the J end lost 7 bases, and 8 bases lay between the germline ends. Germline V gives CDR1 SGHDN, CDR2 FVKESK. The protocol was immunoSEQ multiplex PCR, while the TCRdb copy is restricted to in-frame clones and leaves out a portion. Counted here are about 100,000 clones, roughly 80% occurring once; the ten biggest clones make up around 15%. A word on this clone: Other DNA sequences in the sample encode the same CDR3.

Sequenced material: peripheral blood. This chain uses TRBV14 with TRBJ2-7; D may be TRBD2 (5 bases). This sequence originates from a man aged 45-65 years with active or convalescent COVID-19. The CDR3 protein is CASSRGYEQYF. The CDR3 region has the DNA TGTGCCAGCAGCCGAGGGTATGAGCAGTACTTC.